The clone carrying this TCR beta chain was detected only a few times. Its cognate antigen is unknown. This sample is part of a study of post-analysis software for immune sequencing data. Whole-study context: Disease trajectories encompassed relapsing-remitting, secondary progressive and progressive-relapsing multiple sclerosis.

TCR beta cDNA libraries had unique molecular identifiers. The T cell input of about 0.95 to 11 million gave about half a million cDNA molecules. Using its own MiXCR run on the PCR reads, TCRdb lists one record per CDR3 protein. The sample lists a few hundred thousand distinct CDR3 sequences; about 39% were seen once. Germline V gives CDR1 MGHRA, CDR2 YSYEKL. Trimming took off 2 bases at V and 5 bases at J, with 11 bases between the two ends. The CDR3 length is 14 residues. The study's findings and limits: Five TRBV segments, including TRBV5-6, TRBV5-1 and TRBV20-1, were more frequent in patients than controls. Multiple sclerosis patients had significantly lower normalized Chao1 diversity than controls. By F measure, strong co-clustering occurred among samples prepared in the same batch.

This TCR came from a girl between 2 and 10 years old with multiple sclerosis. The sample consisted of blood. The chain joins TRBV4-1 to TRBJ2-3, with D uncertain. The CDR3 nucleotides are TGCGCCAGCAGCCAATTGGGTTCAGGAGATACGCAGTATTTT. This codes for CASSQLGSGDTQYF.